This T cell receptor (beta chain) was profiled in a study of T cell responses to AZD1222 COVID-19 vaccine (dated by TCRdb to about 2021). Turning to the overall study: Because spike-specific TCR depth and breadth did not differ between the two schedules, AZD1222 recipients who got a second dose at roughly 4 weeks were pooled with those who got a second dose at roughly 12 weeks. TCR sequencing covered roughly 230 trial participants: 200 to 220 given two doses of AZD1222 and 26 given two doses of MenACWY control vaccine. Trial participants were enrolled into age subgroups of 18-55, 56-69 and 70-plus years, which contained roughly 150, 30 and 60 TCR-sequenced participants, respectively. General conclusions and limits of the study: Spike-specific TCR breadth and depth rose significantly after two AZD1222 doses compared with day 0 and with MenACWY recipients. In the small 56-69-year group, the increase in depth fell short of significance, most likely because of low power. Participants were mostly white British, with more females than males. The authors suggested clonal diversity may have been underestimated. The whole spike protein was spanned by vaccine-associated CD4 TCRs, and dominant responses were seen in regions 160-218 and 743-854. Reportedly, almost half of the unique spike-specific TCRs recognized epitopes lying outside the regions that are mutated in the B.1.351 and B.1.1.7 variants. Conclusions about previously exposed vaccinees are limited because only five to seven AZD1222 recipients were SARS-CoV-2 seropositive at baseline. No day 14 peak-response samples were available, so repertoires were characterized only after the peak T cell response.

This clone appeared a single time. There is no known antigen for this receptor. Per-base quality was not reported, and no clone a single base away is much larger than it. The CDR3 regions of human TCRbeta chains were subjected to immunosequencing. Concerning the study's data processing: TCRs in the repertoires were matched against a reference library of SARS-CoV-2-specific TCRs that had been generated with the MIRA antigen-specificity platform. Breadth was defined as the fraction of unique TCRs that were SARS-CoV-2-associated. Depth was defined as the fraction of total T cells that were SARS-CoV-2-associated. Using the MIRA data, each spike-specific TCR was assigned both to the spike region to which the TCR was reactive and to a CD4 or CD8 class. Log10-transformed breadth and depth values were compared by one-way ANOVA with Sidak's multiple comparisons tests. TCRdb mirrors the immuneACCESS table, restricted to in-frame sequences. Some clones are absent from its copies; in checked studies, under half trace to an unresolved V gene, and the reason for the others is unknown. That table supplies the V and J calls and clone size; D and trimming were determined from the DNA. In all, the sample holds more than 100,000 clones, and around 88% of those were seen once. Approximately 5% of the sample is in the top ten clones.

The sample's time point label, decoded: baseline before first vaccination. Samples from vaccinated people were obtained from the UK trials COV001 and COV002, which included a single-blind randomized controlled phase 2/3 trial of AZD1222 (ChAdOx1 nCoV-19) in healthy adults. Trial participant PBMC samples were collected at day 0 and day 28 after the second dose for TCRbeta chain sequencing. CDR1 SGHTA and CDR2 FQGNSA were looked up in the germline V gene. Taken from cysteine to phenylalanine, the CDR3 has 14 residues. The CDR3 DNA has 42 bases and is translated from base 1. V and J are truncated by 1 base and 4 bases respectively, leaving an intervening sequence of 10 bases.

The source was peripheral blood, collected on day 0 of AZD1222 vaccination. The sequence came from an adult in good health. The chain was built from TRBV7-2 and TRBJ1-1; TRBD1 is a possible D gene, resting on 6 matching bases. The CDR3 here reads CASSLVPGVTEAFF. The sequenced DNA: TGTGCCAGCAGCTTAGTACCAGGGGTCACTGAAGCTTTCTTT.